This TCR beta chain was found in a study of blood T cells in healthy people across ages. Per-sample yields of isolated PBMCs were at least 7 million. This clonotype was counted between two and nine times. The antigen remains undetermined. This likely reflects a read error, since a far larger clone is one base away. Study results and limitations: TCR beta diversity, measured per million T cells, fell in a roughly linear way with age.

The second PCR ran 7 to 11 cycles with a sample-barcoded 5' primer and J-beta primers. No fewer than 3 million CDR3-containing paired-end reads came from each sample. TCRdb re-analysed the 5' RACE reads in MiXCR, keeping a single row per CDR3 protein. This repertoire shows 500,000 to 650,000 distinct CDR3 sequences, roughly a quarter found once; its top ten account for approximately 3.6%. CDR1 is SNHLY, CDR2 FYNNEI, per germline. The CDR3 consists of 11 residues. V was clipped by 6 bases and J by 0 bases, with 3 bases between them. The sample also formed part of further work on T cells of mothers and their children. From that paper: It was observed that no persistent microchimeric T cell clones could be detected.

This receptor was obtained from a boy aged 2 to 10 in good health. J is TRBJ2-7 and V is TRBV2; D gene ambiguous. Input material: blood. Here the CDR3 DNA reads TGTGCCAGCAGGCTCTCCTACGAGCAGTACTTC. This sequence encodes CASRLSYEQYF.